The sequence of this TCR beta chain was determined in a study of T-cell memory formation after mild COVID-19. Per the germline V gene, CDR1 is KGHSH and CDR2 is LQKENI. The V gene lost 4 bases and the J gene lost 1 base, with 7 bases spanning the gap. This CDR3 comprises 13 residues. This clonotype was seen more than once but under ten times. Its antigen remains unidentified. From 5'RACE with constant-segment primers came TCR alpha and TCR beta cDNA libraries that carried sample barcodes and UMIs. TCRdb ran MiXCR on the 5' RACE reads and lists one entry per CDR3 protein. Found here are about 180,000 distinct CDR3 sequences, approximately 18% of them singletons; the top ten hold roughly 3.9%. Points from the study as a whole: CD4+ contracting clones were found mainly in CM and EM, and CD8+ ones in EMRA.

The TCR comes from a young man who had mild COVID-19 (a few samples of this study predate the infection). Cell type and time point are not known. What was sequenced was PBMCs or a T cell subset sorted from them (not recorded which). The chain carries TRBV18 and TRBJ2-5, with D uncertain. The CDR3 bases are TGTGCCAGCTCACAAATCCTCCAAGAGACCCAGTACTTC. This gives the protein CASSQILQETQYF.